This TCR beta chain came from a study of T cell responses to AZD1222 COVID-19 vaccine. Findings and caveats of the study: Donors in the cohort were predominantly white British and more often female, and clonal diversity was possibly underestimated. Only six or seven AZD1222 recipients tested seropositive at baseline. Spike-specific TCR breadth and depth were elevated following two AZD1222 doses. Spike-spanning, vaccine-associated CD4 TCRs were dominant at 160-218 and 743-854.

Measured with immunoSEQ multiplex PCR; TCRdb has only the in-frame clones, and not every one. The sample shows some 200,000 clones, approximately 93% of them seen only once. In the case of this clone: Antigen specificity is unknown.

The CDR3 has 20 amino acids. In germline, CDR1 is SGDLS, CDR2 YYNGEE. Trimming cost V 0 bases and J 3 bases; bases outside gene matches: 13. The V and J genes are TRBV9 and TRBJ2-7; 15 bases agree with TRBD2. The starting material was peripheral blood, obtained 28 days after the second AZD1222 dose. The TCR was taken from an adult who received the AZD1222 COVID-19 vaccine. The CDR3, as DNA: TGTGCCAGCAGCGTAGGTCAGAGGCCGGGACTAGCGGGAGGAGGCTACGAGCAGTACTTC. It translates to CASSVGQRPGLAGGGYEQYF.